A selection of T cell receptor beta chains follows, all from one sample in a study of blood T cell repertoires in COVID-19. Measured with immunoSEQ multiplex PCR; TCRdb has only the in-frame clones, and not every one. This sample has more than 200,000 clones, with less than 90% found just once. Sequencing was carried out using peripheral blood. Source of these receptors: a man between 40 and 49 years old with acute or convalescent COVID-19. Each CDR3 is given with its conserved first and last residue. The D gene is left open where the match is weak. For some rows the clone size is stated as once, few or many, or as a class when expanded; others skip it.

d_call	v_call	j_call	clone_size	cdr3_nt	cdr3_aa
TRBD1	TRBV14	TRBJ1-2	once	TGTGCCAGCAGCCCACTCCGGACAGGGACGACGGGCTACACCTTC	CASSPLRTGTTGYTF
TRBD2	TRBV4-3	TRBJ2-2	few	TGCGCCAGCAGGGCCTTGGTAGCGGGCACTAACACCGGGGAGCTGTTTTTT	CASRALVAGTNTGELFF
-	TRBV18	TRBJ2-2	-	TGTGCCAGCTCACCTACGAGCGGGGAGCTGTTTTTT	CASSPTSGELFF
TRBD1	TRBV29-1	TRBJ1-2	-	TGCAGCGTTGTTGAGGGAACGGGACAGGGGTTGGGTGGCTACACCTTC	CSVVEGTGQGLGGYTF
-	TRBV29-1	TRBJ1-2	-	TGCAGCGTTAAGTCGGTGAACTATGGCTACACCTTC	CSVKSVNYGYTF
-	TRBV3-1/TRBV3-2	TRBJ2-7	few	TGTGCCAGCAGCCGGGGCGAGACCCCTCCCGAGCAGTACTTC	CASSRGETPPEQYF
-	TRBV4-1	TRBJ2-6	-	TGCGCCAGCAGCCAACGGTATGCCCCTGGGGCCAACGTCCTGACTTTC	CASSQRYAPGANVLTF
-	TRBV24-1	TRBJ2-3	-	TGTGCCACCAGTGGCGCTACCAAAGGGGCAGATACGCAGTATTTT	CATSGATKGADTQYF
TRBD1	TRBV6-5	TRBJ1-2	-	TGTGCCAGCAGTTATATCAGGACAGGGGGGGATGGCTACACCTTC	CASSYIRTGGDGYTF
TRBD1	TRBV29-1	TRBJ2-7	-	TGCAGCGTTCTGACCGGGACAGGGGGTGGCGAGCAGTACTTC	CSVLTGTGGGEQYF
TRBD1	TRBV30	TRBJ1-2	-	TGTGCCTGGAGTCCAGGGGGCAGCTACACCTTC	CAWSPGGSYTF
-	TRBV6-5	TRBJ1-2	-	TGTGCCAGTACCACAGGGAGTAACTATGGCTACACCTTC	CASTTGSNYGYTF
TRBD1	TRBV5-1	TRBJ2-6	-	TGCGCCAGCAGCTTCCGGCTGGACAGGGATAGGGATGGGGCCAACGTCCTGACTTTC	CASSFRLDRDRDGANVLTF
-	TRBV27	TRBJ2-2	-	TGTGCCAGCAGTTTTCCGGGCGGGGAGCTGTTTTTT	CASSFPGGELFF
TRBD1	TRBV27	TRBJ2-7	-	TGTGCCAGCAGTCCCGCCATCCTGGACAGGGGGGTGTACGAGCAGTACTTC	CASSPAILDRGVYEQYF
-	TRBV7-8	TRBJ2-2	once	TGTGCCAGCAGCTCAGGGCTTACCGGGGAGCTGTTTTTT	CASSSGLTGELFF
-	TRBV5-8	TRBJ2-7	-	TGTGCCAGCAGCTTGGGGTGGGACACATGGACCTACGAGCAGTACTTC	CASSLGWDTWTYEQYF
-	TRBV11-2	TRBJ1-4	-	TGTGCCAGCAGCTTCCCTAGCACTAATGAAAAACTGTTTTTT	CASSFPSTNEKLFF
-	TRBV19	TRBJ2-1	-	TGTGCCAGTAGTTTACCGGGACAAGCATACAATGAGCAGTTCTTC	CASSLPGQAYNEQFF
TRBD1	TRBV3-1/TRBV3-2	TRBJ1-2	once	TGTGCCAGCAGCCCAGGCCTTGACAGGGTGGATGGCTACACCTTC	CASSPGLDRVDGYTF
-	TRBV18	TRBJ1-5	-	TGTGCCAGCTCACCAGGGGCCGATAGCAATCAGCCCCAGCATTTT	CASSPGADSNQPQHF
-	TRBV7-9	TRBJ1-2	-	TGTGCCAGCAGCTTAGCAAGGGACAATTTAAGTGGCTACACCTTC	CASSLARDNLSGYTF
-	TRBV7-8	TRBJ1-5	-	TGTGCCAGCGAAGACAGTCTTAGCAATCAGCCCCAGCATTTT	CASEDSLSNQPQHF
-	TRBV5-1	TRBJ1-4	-	TGCGCCAGCAGCAGTGACAGGCCGGTCACTAATGAAAAACTGTTTTTT	CASSSDRPVTNEKLFF
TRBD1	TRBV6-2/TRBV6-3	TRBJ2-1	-	TGTGCCAGCAGTGTCTCGGGACAGATATACAATGAGCAGTTCTTC	CASSVSGQIYNEQFF
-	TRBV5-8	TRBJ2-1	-	TGTGCCAGCAGCTTCCGGGGGACCTACAATGAGCAGTTCTTC	CASSFRGTYNEQFF
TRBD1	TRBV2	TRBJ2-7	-	TGTGCCAGCAGTGTGGCAGGGGGCTCCTACGAGCAGTACTTC	CASSVAGGSYEQYF
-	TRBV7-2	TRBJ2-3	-	TGTGCCAGCGGGGGGCTAGCGGTCACAGATACGCAGTATTTT	CASGGLAVTDTQYF
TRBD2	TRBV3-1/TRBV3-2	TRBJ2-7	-	TGTGCCAGCAGCTCCTCGCCAATAGGACTAGAAGGCGAGCAGTACTTC	CASSSSPIGLEGEQYF
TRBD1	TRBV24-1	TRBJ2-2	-	TGTGCCACCAGTGATAGACAGGGGATAGGGAACACCGGGGAGCTGTTTTTT	CATSDRQGIGNTGELFF
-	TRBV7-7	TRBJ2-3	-	TGTGCTAGCAGCTTAGACGGTAGCGGTACGCAGTATTTT	CASSLDGSGTQYF
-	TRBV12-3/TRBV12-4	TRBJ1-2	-	TGTGCCAGCAGTTTTGGGGGGAACGGCTACACCTTC	CASSFGGNGYTF
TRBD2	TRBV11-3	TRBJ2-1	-	TGTGCCAGCAGCCCTCGAGATGGCGGGGGTGAGCAGTTCTTC	CASSPRDGGGEQFF
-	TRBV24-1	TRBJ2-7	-	TGTGCCACTTCAGCAGGGTCTTACTCCTACGAGCAGTACTTC	CATSAGSYSYEQYF
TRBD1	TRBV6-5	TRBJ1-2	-	TGTGCCAGCAGGCCGGGACAGGGTGGGGGCTACACCTTC	CASRPGQGGGYTF
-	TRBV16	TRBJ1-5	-	TGTGCCAGCAGCCAATGGGAGCTATACAATCAGCCCCAGCATTTT	CASSQWELYNQPQHF
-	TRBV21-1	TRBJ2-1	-	TGTGCCAGCACCCGCGGGACAGGGGGAGATGAGCAGTTCTTC	CASTRGTGGDEQFF
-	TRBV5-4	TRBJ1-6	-	TGTGCCAGCAGCTTGTCGGTGGGCGCCTCCTATAATTCACCCCTCCACTTT	CASSLSVGASYNSPLHF
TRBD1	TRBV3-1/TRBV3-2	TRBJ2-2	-	TGTGCCAGCAGCCAGGACCGGGACAGTAACACCGGGGAGCTGTTTTTT	CASSQDRDSNTGELFF
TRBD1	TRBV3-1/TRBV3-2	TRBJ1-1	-	TGTGCCAGCAGCCAAGGGGCTTTCGGGACAGGGGGCATGAGCACTGAAGCTTTCTTT	CASSQGAFGTGGMSTEAFF
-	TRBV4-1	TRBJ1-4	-	TGCGCCAGCAGCCAGGAGAGCAGCGGTCCCCGAGAAAAACTGTTTTTT	CASSQESSGPREKLFF
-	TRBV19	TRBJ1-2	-	TGTGCCAGTAGTATACAACGACACAGCTATGGCTACACCTTC	CASSIQRHSYGYTF
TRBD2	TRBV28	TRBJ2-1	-	TGTGCCAGCAGTTTATTGTTGTCAGGGGCTAGCGGGAGGGCAAATGAGCAGTTCTTC	CASSLLLSGASGRANEQFF
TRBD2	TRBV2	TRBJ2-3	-	TGTGCCAGCAGAGAAATAGCGGGAAGTCTGTATTTT	CASREIAGSLYF
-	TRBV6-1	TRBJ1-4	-	TGTGCCAGCAGTGAACCGGGACGGGGGGTTGAAAAACTGTTTTTT	CASSEPGRGVEKLFF
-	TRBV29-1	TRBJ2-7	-	TGCAGCGGTGGGGAGTCCTACGAGCAGTACTTC	CSGGESYEQYF
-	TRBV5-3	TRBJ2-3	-	TGTGCCAGAAGCTTGGCTGGGGAGCTTGAGGCAGATACGCAGTATTTT	CARSLAGELEADTQYF
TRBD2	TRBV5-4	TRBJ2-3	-	TGTGCCAGCAGCCCCGGGGGGGCCGTCGGGAGTACAGATACGCAGTATTTT	CASSPGGAVGSTDTQYF
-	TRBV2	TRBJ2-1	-	TGTGCCAGCAGTGGGGTTAGGAGGGAACACTACAATGAGCAGTTCTTC	CASSGVRREHYNEQFF
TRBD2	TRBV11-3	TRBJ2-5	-	TGTGCCAGCAGCTCTAGCGGGGGGGCTTATGAGACCCAGTACTTC	CASSSSGGAYETQYF
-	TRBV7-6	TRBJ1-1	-	TGTGCCAGCAGCTTGGAACAGCGGGGTGGAATAGTGAAGGCTTTCTTT	CASSLEQRGGIVKAFF
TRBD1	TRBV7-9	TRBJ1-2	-	TGTGCCAGCAGCGGGGACAGGGAGGGCATTACGGCTGGCTACACCTTC	CASSGDREGITAGYTF
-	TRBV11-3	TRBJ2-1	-	TGTGCCAGCAGCGCCCCCGTAATTGCGGGCCATTACAATGAGCAGTTCTTC	CASSAPVIAGHYNEQFF
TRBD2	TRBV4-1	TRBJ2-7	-	TGCGCCAGCAGCCAGACTAGCCGGAGGTACGAGCAGTACTTC	CASSQTSRRYEQYF
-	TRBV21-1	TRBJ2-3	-	TGTGCCAGCAGGACTAGGGGCACAGATACGCAGTATTTT	CASRTRGTDTQYF
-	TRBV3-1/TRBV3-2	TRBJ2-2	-	TGTGCCAGCAGCAATCCGGGAATCGGGGCCGGGGAGCTGTTTTTT	CASSNPGIGAGELFF
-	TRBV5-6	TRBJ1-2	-	TGTGCCAGCAGCGAGACCGGGGAAGCTAACTATGGCTACACCTTC	CASSETGEANYGYTF
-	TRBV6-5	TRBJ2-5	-	TGTGCCAGCACCCATGGTTTTCAGAACGAAGAGACCCAGTACTTC	CASTHGFQNEETQYF